These 11 T cell receptor beta chains were all obtained from the same sample, sequenced in a study of radiotherapy plus CTLA-4 blockade in lung cancer. Assay: immunoSEQ multiplex PCR; the TCRdb copy retains only in-frame clones and omits some. In the table there are about 38,000 clones, roughly 85% of which are singletons. The material sequenced was peripheral blood, taken from a patient treated with radiotherapy plus ipilimumab. The receptors derive from a human donor with non-small cell lung cancer whose response to radiotherapy plus ipilimumab could not be evaluated.

The sample holds one count of this clone. The chain combines TRBV5-8 with TRBJ2-7; 9 positions agree with TRBD1. Trimming cost V 2 bases and J 2 bases; bases outside gene matches: 5. The CDR3 consists of 15 residues. Germline CDR1 and CDR2: SGHTS and YDEGEE. The CDR3 DNA follows: TGTGCCAGCAGCTTAGGGACAGGGACGACCTACGAGCAGTACTTC. Protein: CASSLGTGTTYEQYF.

This chain connects TRBV2 to TRBJ1-1, with 7 bases identical to TRBD1. This CDR3 is built from 17 residues. V lost 3 bases to trimming and J lost 0 bases; unmatched junction nucleotides: 10. Looked up from germline, CDR1 is SNHLY and CDR2 is FYNNEI. CDR3 bases: TGTGCCAGCAGTGACCCCGGGACAGATATCCTGAACACTGAAGCTTTCTTT. Encoded protein: CASSDPGTDILNTEAFF.

The chain has TRBV18 and TRBJ1-1; a weak D match, TRBD1 (6 bases). The length of the CDR3 is 14 residues. Trimming left V 4 bases short and J 3 bases short, with 12 bases between. Germline V gene lookup returns CDR1 KGHSH and CDR2 LQKENI. CDR3 nucleotide sequence: TGTGCCAGCTCACAGGGGGTACGGGACACTGAAGCTTTCTTT. Its translation is CASSQGVRDTEAFF.

The genes are TRBV27 and TRBJ2-5; 9 positions agree with TRBD1. In germline, CDR1 is MNHEY, CDR2 SMNVEV (reference sequence). With V trimmed by 10 bases and J by 5 bases, 11 bases remained unmatched. This CDR3 contains 14 residues. CDR3: CATGTGQVVETQYF. The CDR3 nucleotides read TGTGCCACCGGGACAGGGCAAGTTGTTGAGACCCAGTACTTC.

The chain links TRBV28 to TRBJ2-7; weak D call: TRBD2 (6 bases). The germline V gene has CDR1 MDHEN and CDR2 SYDVKM. This CDR3 has 15 residues. V gave up 5 bases and J gave up 3 bases, with 17 bases separating them. CDR3 bases: TGTGCCAGCAGTCCCCCGTCCACAGCGGGCTACGAGCAGTACTTC. As protein: CASSPPSTAGYEQYF.

J is TRBJ1-3 and V is TRBV5-5; no firm D call. Between the trimmed V and J ends, which lost 0 bases and 0 bases, there was a span of 7 bases. The CDR3 spans 15 residues. Germline V gene sequence: CDR1 SGHKS, CDR2 YYEKEE (reference sequence). CDR3 sequence reads: CASSLDASSGNTIYF. CDR3 DNA: TGTGCCAGCAGCTTGGACGCTAGCTCTGGAAACACCATATATTTT.

The CDR3 nucleotides read TGCGCCAGCAGCCAACTAGTTATCCAAGAGACCCAGTACTTC. Its protein is CASSQLVIQETQYF. The chain links TRBV4-1 to TRBJ2-5; D remains ambiguous. Germline CDR1 and CDR2: MGHRA and YSYEKL. Trimming shortened V by 2 bases and J by 1 base, and 8 bases separated the two germline ends. The CDR3 has 14 amino acids.

This clone appeared a few times. The chain links TRBV4-2 to TRBJ2-2; TRBD1 matches 11 bases. J was trimmed by 7 bases and V by 4 bases; bases with no gene match: 5. The CDR3 loop spans 15 amino acids. Looked up from germline, CDR1 is LGHNA and CDR2 is YNFKEQ. The CDR3 bases are TGTGCCAGCAGCCGCGGACAGGGGGCCGGCGGGGAGCTGTTTTTT. Residues: CASSRGQGAGGELFF.

The V gene is TRBV2, the J gene TRBJ2-1; tentatively, D is TRBD2 (5 bases). Germline lookup yields CDR1 SNHLY and CDR2 FYNNEI. Trimming stripped 7 bases from V and 3 bases from J, with 19 bases between. This CDR3 has 16 amino acids. The CDR3 loop is CASNKRAAELYNEQFF. The CDR3 DNA follows: TGTGCCAGCAACAAGAGGGCAGCGGAACTCTACAATGAGCAGTTCTTC.

V usage is TRBV11-2 and J usage is TRBJ1-4; perhaps TRBD1 as D (5 bases). The CDR3 is made up of 15 amino acids. The ends were cut back, 0 bases at V and 3 bases at J, with 8 bases in the middle. Germline CDR1 is SGHAT and CDR2 is FQNNGV. DNA of the CDR3: TGTGCCAGCAGCTTAGATAGGGGTCCTAATGAAAAACTGTTTTTT. This sequence encodes CASSLDRGPNEKLFF. Combining the CDR3 with reference TRBV11-2 and TRBJ1-4 gives the whole variable domain EAGVAQSPRYKIIEKRQSVAFWCNPISGHATLYWYQQILGQGPKLLIQFQNNGVVDDSQLPKDRFSAERLKGVDSTLKIQPAKLEDSAVYLCASSLDRGPNEKLFFGSGTQLSVL.

V and J are TRBV28 and TRBJ1-2; D may be TRBD1 (5 bases). Germline V gives CDR1 MDHEN, CDR2 SYDVKM. The CDR3 is 12 amino acids. V was cut by 6 bases and J by 4 bases, with 9 bases left in between. The CDR3 protein is CASSGGPYGYTF. CDR3 bases: TGTGCCAGCAGCGGGGGACCCTATGGCTACACCTTC.